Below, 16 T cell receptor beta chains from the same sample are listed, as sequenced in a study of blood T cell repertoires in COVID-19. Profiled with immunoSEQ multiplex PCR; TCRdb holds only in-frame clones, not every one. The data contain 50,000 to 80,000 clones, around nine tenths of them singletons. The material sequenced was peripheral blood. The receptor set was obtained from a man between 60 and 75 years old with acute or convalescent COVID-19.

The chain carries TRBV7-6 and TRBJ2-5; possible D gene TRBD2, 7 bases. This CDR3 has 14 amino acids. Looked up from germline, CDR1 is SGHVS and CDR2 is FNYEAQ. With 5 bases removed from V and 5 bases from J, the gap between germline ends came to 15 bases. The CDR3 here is CASSRRGPGETQYF. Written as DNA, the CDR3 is TGTGCCAGCAGCCGGCGGGGGCCGGGGGAGACCCAGTACTTC.

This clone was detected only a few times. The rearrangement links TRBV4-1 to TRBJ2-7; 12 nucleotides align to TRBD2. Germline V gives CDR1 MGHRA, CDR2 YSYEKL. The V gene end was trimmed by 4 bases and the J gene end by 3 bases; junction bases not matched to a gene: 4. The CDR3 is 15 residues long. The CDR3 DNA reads TGCGCCAGCAGCCTCCTAGCGGGGGGGCGCTACGAGCAGTACTTC. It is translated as CASSLLAGGRYEQYF.

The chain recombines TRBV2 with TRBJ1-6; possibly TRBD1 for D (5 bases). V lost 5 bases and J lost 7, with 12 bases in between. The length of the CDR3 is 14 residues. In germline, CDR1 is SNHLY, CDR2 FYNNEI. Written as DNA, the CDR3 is TGTGCCAGCAGTCCCTTAACAGGAAATTCACCCCTCCACTTT. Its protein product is CASSPLTGNSPLHF.

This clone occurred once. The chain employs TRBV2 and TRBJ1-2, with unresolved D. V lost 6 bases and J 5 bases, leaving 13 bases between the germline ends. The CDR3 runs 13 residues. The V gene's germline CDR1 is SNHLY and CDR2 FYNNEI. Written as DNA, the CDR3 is TGTGCCAGCAGGATTTATACGCAGTATGGCTACACCTTC. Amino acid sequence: CASRIYTQYGYTF.

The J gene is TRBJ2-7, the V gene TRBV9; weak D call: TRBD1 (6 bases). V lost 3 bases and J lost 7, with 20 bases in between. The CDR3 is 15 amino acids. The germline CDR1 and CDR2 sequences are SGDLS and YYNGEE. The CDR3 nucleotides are TGTGCCAGCAGCGCTTGGGGGACACCCGACGGGGAGCAGTACTTC. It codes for CASSAWGTPDGEQYF.

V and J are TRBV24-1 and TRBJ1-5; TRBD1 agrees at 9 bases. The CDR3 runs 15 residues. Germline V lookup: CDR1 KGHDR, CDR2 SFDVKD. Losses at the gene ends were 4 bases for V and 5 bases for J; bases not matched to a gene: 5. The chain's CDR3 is CATSEPDRGDQPQHF. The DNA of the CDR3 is TGTGCCACCAGTGAACCGGACAGGGGAGATCAGCCCCAGCATTTT.

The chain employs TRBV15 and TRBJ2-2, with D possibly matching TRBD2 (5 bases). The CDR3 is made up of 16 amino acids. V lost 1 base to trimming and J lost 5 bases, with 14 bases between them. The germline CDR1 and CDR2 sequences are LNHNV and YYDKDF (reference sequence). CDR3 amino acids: CATSRGVVGETGELFF. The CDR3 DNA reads TGTGCCACCAGCAGAGGAGTGGTCGGGGAGACCGGGGAGCTGTTTTTT.

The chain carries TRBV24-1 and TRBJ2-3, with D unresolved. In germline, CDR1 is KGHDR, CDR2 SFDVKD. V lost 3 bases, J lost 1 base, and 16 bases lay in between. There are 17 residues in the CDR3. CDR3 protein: CATSDPTPNGGTDTQYF. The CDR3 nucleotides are TGTGCCACCAGTGATCCGACCCCGAATGGAGGCACAGATACGCAGTATTTT.

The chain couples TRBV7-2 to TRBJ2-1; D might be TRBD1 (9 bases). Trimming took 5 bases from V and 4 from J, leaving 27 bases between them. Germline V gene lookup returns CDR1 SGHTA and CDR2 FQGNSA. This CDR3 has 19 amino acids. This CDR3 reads CASSLIAGQGFSFYNEQFF. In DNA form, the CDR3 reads TGTGCCAGCAGCCTAATAGCGGGACAGGGATTTTCTTTTTACAATGAGCAGTTCTTC. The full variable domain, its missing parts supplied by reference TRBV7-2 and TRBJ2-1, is GAGVSQSPSNKVTEKGKDVELRCDPISGHTALYWYRQSLGQGLEFLIYFQGNSAPDKSGLPSDRFSAERTGGSVSTLTIQRTQQEDSAVYLCASSLIAGQGFSFYNEQFFGPGTRLTVL.

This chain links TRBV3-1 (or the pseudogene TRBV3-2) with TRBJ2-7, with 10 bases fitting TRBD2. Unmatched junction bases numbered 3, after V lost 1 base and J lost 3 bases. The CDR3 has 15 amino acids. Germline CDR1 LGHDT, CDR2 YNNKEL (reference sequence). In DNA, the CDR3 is TGTGCCAGCAGCCAAGGAGCGGGGGGGTACTACGAGCAGTACTTC. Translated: CASSQGAGGYYEQYF.

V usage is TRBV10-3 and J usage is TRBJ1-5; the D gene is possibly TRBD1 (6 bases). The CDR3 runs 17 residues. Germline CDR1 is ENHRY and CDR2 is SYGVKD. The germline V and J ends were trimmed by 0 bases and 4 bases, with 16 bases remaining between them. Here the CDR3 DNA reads TGTGCCATCAGTGAGTCGTTTTCAGGGGCACGGAATCAGCCCCAGCATTTT. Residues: CAISESFSGARNQPQHF.

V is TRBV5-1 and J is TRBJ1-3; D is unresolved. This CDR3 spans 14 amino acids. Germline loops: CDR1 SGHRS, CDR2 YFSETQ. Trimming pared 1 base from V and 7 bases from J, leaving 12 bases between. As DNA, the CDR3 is TGCGCCAGCAGCTTGCCAGGAATGGTTAACACCATATATTTT. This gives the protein CASSLPGMVNTIYF.

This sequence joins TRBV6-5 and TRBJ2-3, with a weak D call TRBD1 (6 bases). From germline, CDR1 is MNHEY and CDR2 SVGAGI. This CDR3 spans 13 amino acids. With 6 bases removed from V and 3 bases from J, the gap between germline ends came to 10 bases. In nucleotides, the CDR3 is TGTGCCAGCAGGCTAACAGGGACAGATACGCAGTATTTT. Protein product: CASRLTGTDTQYF.

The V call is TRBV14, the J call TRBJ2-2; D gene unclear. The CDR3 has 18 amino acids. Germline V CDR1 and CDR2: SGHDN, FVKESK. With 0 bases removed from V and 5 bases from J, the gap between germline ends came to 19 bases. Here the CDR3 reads CASSQDREERLLTGELFF. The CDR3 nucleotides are TGTGCCAGCAGCCAAGATCGAGAAGAACGCCTCTTAACCGGGGAGCTGTTTTTT.

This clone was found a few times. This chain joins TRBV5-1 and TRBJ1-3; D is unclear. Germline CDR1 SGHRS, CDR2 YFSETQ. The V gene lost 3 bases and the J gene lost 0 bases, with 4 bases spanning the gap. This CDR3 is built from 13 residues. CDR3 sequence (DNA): TGCGCCAGCAGCTCCCTCTCTGGAAACACCATATATTTT. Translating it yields CASSSLSGNTIYF.

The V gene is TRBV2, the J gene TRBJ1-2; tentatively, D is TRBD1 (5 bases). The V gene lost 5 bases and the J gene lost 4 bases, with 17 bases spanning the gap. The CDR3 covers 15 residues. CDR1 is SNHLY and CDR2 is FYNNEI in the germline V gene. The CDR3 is CASSLPQGHGYGYTF. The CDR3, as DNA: TGTGCCAGCAGTCTGCCTCAGGGCCATGGCTATGGCTACACCTTC.